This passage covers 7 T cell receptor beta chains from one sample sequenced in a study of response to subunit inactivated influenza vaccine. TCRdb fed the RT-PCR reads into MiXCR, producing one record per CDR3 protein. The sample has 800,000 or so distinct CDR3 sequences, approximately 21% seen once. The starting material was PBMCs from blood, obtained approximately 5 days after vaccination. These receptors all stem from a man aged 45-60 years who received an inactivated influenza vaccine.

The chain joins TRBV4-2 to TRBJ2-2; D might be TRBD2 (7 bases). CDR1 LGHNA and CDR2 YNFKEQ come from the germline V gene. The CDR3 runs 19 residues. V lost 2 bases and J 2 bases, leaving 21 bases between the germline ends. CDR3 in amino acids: CASSQFGGAASINTGELFF. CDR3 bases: TGTGCCAGCAGCCAATTTGGGGGGGCAGCTTCGATTAACACCGGGGAGCTGTTTTTT.

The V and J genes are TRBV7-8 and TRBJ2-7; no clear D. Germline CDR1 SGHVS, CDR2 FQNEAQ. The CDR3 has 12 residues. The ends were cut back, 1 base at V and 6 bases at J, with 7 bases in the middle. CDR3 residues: CASSLGLIEQYF. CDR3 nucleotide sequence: TGTGCCAGCAGCTTAGGTTTGATCGAGCAGTACTTC.

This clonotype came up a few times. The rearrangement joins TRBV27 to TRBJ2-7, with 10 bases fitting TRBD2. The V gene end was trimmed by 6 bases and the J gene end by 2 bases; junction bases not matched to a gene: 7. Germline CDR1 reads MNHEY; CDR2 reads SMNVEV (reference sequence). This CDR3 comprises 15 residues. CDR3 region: CASRLTSGVTYEQYF. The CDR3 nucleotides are TGTGCCAGCAGGTTAACTAGCGGGGTTACCTACGAGCAGTACTTC.

CDR3 region: CASRLRRLGTDTQYF. The CDR3 nucleotides read TGTGCCAGCAGACTAAGGAGACTAGGAACAGATACGCAGTATTTT. V gene TRBV7-9 combines with J gene TRBJ2-3; D is possibly TRBD2 (6 bases). V was clipped by 6 bases and J by 3 bases, with 16 bases between them. The germline V gene has CDR1 SEHNR and CDR2 FQNEAQ (reference sequence). There are 15 residues in the CDR3. Drawing the rest from reference TRBV7-9 and TRBJ2-3, the complete variable domain is DTGVSQNPRHKITKRGQNVTFRCDPISEHNRLYWYRQTLGQGPEFLTYFQNEAQLEKSRLLSDRFSAERPKGSFSTLEIQRTEQGDSAMYLCASRLRRLGTDTQYFGPGTRLTVL.

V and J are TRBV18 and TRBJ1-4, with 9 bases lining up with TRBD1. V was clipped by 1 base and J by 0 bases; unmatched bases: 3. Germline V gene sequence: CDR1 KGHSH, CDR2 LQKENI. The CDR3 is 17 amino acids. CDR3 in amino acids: CASSPRGQGATNEKLFF. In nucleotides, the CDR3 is TGTGCCAGCTCACCACGGGGACAGGGCGCAACTAATGAAAAACTGTTTTTT.

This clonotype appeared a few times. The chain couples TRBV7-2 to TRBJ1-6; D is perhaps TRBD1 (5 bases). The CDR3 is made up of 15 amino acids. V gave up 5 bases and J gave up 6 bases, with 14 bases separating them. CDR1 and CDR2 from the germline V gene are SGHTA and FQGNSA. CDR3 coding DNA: TGTGCCAGCAGCGGCGGGGGAAGGCTTAATTCACCCCTCCACTTT. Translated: CASSGGGRLNSPLHF.

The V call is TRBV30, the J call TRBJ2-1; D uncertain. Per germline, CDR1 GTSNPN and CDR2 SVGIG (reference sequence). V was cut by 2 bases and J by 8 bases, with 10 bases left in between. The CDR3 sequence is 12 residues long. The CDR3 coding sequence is TGTGCCTGGAGTTTTAGGATCGATGAGCAGTTCTTC. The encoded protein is CAWSFRIDEQFF.